This TCR beta chain was recorded in a study of early T cells in non-severe SARS-CoV-2 infection. On the study more broadly: From unsorted whole blood, bulk RNA was sequenced, and the chains remained unpaired. General study findings and limits: Missing private and CD4 specificities, VDJdb matching favored anti-spike CD8 responses.

Researchers attached unique molecular identifiers to individual cDNA molecules. Using its own MiXCR run on the 5' RACE reads, TCRdb lists one record per CDR3 protein. This table holds approximately 21,000 distinct CDR3 sequences, 5% to 5.5% found once. The CDR3 covers 15 residues. V was pared by 10 bases and J by 2 bases, with 18 bases between. Germline V gene sequence: CDR1 MNHEY, CDR2 SVGEGT. This clonotype was counted ten times or more. The antigen remains undetermined. V and J are TRBV6-2 or TRBV6-3 and TRBJ1-5; tentatively, D is TRBD1 (6 bases). This receptor was identified in an adult who was a healthcare worker with PCR-confirmed SARS-CoV-2 infection or an uninfected control (not recorded which). The sequencing input was whole blood. The CDR3 nucleotides are TGTGCCACCAAACGGGGGGGCGGAGGCAATCAGCCCCAGCATTTT. Amino acid sequence: CATKRGGGGNQPQHF.